This T cell receptor beta chain was identified in a study of blood T cell repertoires in COVID-19. Self-reported history from a screening survey and questionnaire set each donor's cohort. CDR1 is MGHRA, CDR2 YSYEKL, per germline. CDR3 length: 17 residues. Trimming left V 0 bases short and J 0 bases short, with 14 bases between. Sequenced by immunoSEQ multiplex PCR; TCRdb stores in-frame clones only, minus some. The top ten clones hold around 1.1% of a sample with 300,000 or so clones, approximately 92% of them seen once. The chain couples TRBV4-1 to TRBJ1-1; D is uncertain. Sequencing was done on a sample of PBMCs or T cells enriched from blood (not recorded which). This clonotype originated in a woman aged 25 to 39 who had recovered from COVID-19. The chain's CDR3 is CASSQEVGLGVNTEAFF. DNA of the CDR3: TGCGCCAGCAGCCAAGAGGTTGGACTTGGGGTGAACACTGAAGCTTTCTTT.